Shown below are 12 T cell receptor beta chains from a single sample sequenced in a study of shared clonotypes between healthy human individuals. The repertoire was sequenced with immunoSEQ multiplex PCR; TCRdb's copy has only in-frame clones and lacks some. The table shows more than 1,200,000 clones, with about 98.5% occurring only once. The source material was naive CD4+ T cells sorted from blood. The subset is: CD45RA+ positively selected. All receptors derive from a man aged 25 to 40 in good health.

This chain joins TRBV9 and TRBJ2-7; the D gene is possibly TRBD1 (6 bases). V was trimmed by 4 bases and J by 2 bases, leaving 19 bases between them. The CDR3 runs to 16 residues. From germline, CDR1 is SGDLS and CDR2 YYNGEE. The CDR3 sequence: CASSTNREGGPYEQYF. DNA of the CDR3: TGTGCCAGCAGCACAAACAGGGAAGGCGGCCCCTACGAGCAGTACTTC.

CDR3 in amino acids: CASIIPDGYGYTF. The CDR3 DNA follows: TGTGCCAGCATCATCCCGGACGGATATGGCTACACCTTC. V gene TRBV7-6 combines with J gene TRBJ1-2; no clear D. V lost 7 bases and J lost 5, with 14 bases in between. Germline CDR1 reads SGHVS; CDR2 reads FNYEAQ. The CDR3 contains 13 residues.

The J gene is TRBJ2-3, the V gene TRBV5-1, with D possibly TRBD1 on 6 matching bases. Trimming took off 0 bases at V and 8 bases at J, with 10 bases between the two ends. The CDR3 covers 13 residues. CDR1 SGHRS and CDR2 YFSETQ come from the germline V gene. CDR3: CASSLEGEFTQYF. The DNA of the CDR3 is TGCGCCAGCAGCTTGGAGGGGGAGTTTACGCAGTATTTT.

Turning to this clone: Because the CDR3's place on the DNA is in doubt, the DNA is left out and the CDR3 is given as listed by TCRdb. This sequence joins TRBV7-9 and TRBJ1-5; the tabulated D call, TRBD1, remains unverified against the DNA. The CDR3 region is 16 residues in length, termini included. Looked up from germline, CDR1 is SEHNR and CDR2 is FQNEAQ (reference sequence). CDR3 residues: CASSLVGPGIIITLHF.

The V call is TRBV5-1, the J call TRBJ1-4, with D possibly being TRBD1 (6 bases). This CDR3 has 14 amino acids. CDR1 is SGHRS and CDR2 is YFSETQ in the germline V gene. The germline V and J ends were trimmed by 4 bases and 8 bases, with 15 bases remaining between them. CDR3 DNA sequence: TGCGCCAGCAGCCGAACAGGGTTAGGGGAAAAACTGTTTTTT. It translates to CASSRTGLGEKLFF.

The chain employs TRBV28 and TRBJ2-1; D remains unclear. The V end lost 4 bases, the J end lost 10 bases, and 20 bases lay between the germline ends. CDR1 MDHEN and CDR2 SYDVKM come from the germline V gene. The CDR3 runs to 15 residues. DNA for the CDR3: TGTGCCAGCAGTTACCTAGGCCCGAATACGCACGAGCAGTTCTTC. It is translated as CASSYLGPNTHEQFF.

This clone was observed a single time. The chain employs TRBV15 and TRBJ1-2; no reliable D call. The ends were cut back, 0 bases at V and 5 bases at J, with 7 bases in the middle. CDR1 LNHNV and CDR2 YYDKDF come from the germline V gene (reference sequence). The CDR3 totals 13 residues. Here the CDR3 DNA reads TGTGCCACCAGCAGAGATCCCCCTTATGGCTACACCTTC. Protein sequence: CATSRDPPYGYTF.

The V and J genes are TRBV9 and TRBJ2-2; D tentatively fits TRBD1 or TRBD2 (5 bases each). V was cut by 0 bases and J by 0 bases, with 21 bases left in between. Germline values: CDR1 SGDLS, CDR2 YYNGEE. CDR3 length equals 20 residues. The DNA for the CDR3 is TGTGCCAGCAGCGTAGGGGCGCGGGTGGGGGAGTTATCGAACACCGGGGAGCTGTTTTTT. Encoded protein: CASSVGARVGELSNTGELFF.

This rearrangement joins TRBV5-1 to TRBJ1-4, with D uncertain. This CDR3 spans 16 amino acids. The V and J ends lost 2 bases and 5 bases respectively, with 16 bases between them. Germline CDR1 SGHRS, CDR2 YFSETQ. CDR3 sequence reads: CASSLNPVRPNEKLFF. In nucleotides, the CDR3 is TGCGCCAGCAGCTTAAACCCGGTCCGCCCGAATGAAAAACTGTTTTTT.

The rearrangement uses TRBV5-1 and TRBJ2-5; no clear D gene. Germline CDR1 reads SGHRS; CDR2 reads YFSETQ. The CDR3 loop spans 14 amino acids. Between the trimmed V and J ends, which lost 4 bases and 5 bases, there was a span of 15 bases. This chain's CDR3 is CASSGPGPAETQYF. The CDR3 nucleotides read TGCGCCAGCAGCGGACCGGGCCCCGCGGAGACCCAGTACTTC.

The chain has TRBV5-1 and TRBJ2-7; possible D gene TRBD2, 5 bases. This CDR3 has 12 residues. From germline, CDR1 is SGHRS and CDR2 YFSETQ. V was shortened by 4 bases and J by 11 bases, with 16 bases between the two germline ends. CDR3 sequence: CASSEPGKEKYF. CDR3 bases: TGCGCCAGCAGCGAGCCCGGGAAGGAGAAGTACTTC.

Regarding this clone: At one boundary the junction diverges from the germline segment, which might be a read error. The J gene is TRBJ2-7, the V gene TRBV10-1, with D possibly TRBD2 on 6 matching bases. There are 13 residues in the CDR3. In germline, CDR1 is WNHNN, CDR2 SYGVQD (reference sequence). In DNA, the CDR3 is TGCGCCAGCAGTGAGTCGGGACTCTACGCGCAGTACTTC. It yields the protein CASSESGLYAQYF.